This T cell receptor beta chain was observed in a study of blood T cell repertoires in COVID-19. About the research overall: COVID-19 samples, acute and convalescent, were from the United States, Italy and Spain.

The authors' processing: The authors estimated nucleated cell counts from reference gene primer amplification. The method was immunoSEQ multiplex PCR; TCRdb's version includes in-frame clones alone and lacks a portion of them. The V and J calls and clone size are taken from that table; D and trimming were inferred from the DNA. The sample consists of roughly 260,000 clones, less than 90% of them appearing once. This clone has only a few counts. Germline V gene data show CDR1 as LGHNA and CDR2 as YNFKEQ. V was trimmed by 5 bases and J by 7 bases, leaving 8 bases between them. The CDR3 spans 12 residues.

The sequencing sample was made of peripheral blood. This receptor was identified in a man between 60 and 75 years old who had recovered from COVID-19. This chain joins TRBV4-2 and TRBJ2-2, with TRBD2 as a possible D gene (5 bases). CDR3 in amino acids: CASSSGIGELFF. In DNA, the CDR3 is TGTGCCAGCAGCTCGGGGATCGGGGAGCTGTTTTTT.